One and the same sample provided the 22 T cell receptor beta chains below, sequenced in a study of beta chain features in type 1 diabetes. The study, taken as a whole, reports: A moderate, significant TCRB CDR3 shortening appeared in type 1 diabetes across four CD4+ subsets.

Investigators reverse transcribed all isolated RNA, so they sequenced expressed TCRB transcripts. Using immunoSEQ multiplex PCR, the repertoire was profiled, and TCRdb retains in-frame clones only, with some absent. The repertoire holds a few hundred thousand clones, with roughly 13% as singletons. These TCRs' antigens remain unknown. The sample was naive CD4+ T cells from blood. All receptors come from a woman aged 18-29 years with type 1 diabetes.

CDR3: CASSEDRAKNIQYF. CDR3 nucleotides: TGTGCCAGCAGTGAAGACAGGGCCAAAAACATTCAGTACTTC. V is TRBV6-1 and J is TRBJ2-4; TRBD1 might be the D (5 bases). CDR1 and CDR2 from the germline V gene are MNHNS and SASEGT. There are 14 residues in the CDR3. V was cut by 1 base and J by 1 base, with 5 bases left in between.

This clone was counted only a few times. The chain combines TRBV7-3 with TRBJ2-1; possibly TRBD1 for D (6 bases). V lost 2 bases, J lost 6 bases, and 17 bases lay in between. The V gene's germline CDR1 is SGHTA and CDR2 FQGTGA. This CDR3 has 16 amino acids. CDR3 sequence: CASSLGPRTVSNEQFF. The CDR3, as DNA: TGTGCCAGCAGCTTAGGACCTAGGACAGTATCCAATGAGCAGTTCTTC.

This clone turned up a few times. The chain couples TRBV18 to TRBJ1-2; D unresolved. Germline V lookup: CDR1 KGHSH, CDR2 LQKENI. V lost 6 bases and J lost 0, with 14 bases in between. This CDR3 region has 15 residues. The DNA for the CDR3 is TGTGCCAGCTCCCCGGCGACTCCAGCTAACTATGGCTACACCTTC. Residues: CASSPATPANYGYTF.

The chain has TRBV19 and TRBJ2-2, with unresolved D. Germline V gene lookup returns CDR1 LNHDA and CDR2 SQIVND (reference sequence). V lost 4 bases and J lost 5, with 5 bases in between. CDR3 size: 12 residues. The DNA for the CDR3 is TGTGCCAGTAGTAGCCGGACCGGGGAGCTGTTTTTT. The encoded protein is CASSSRTGELFF.

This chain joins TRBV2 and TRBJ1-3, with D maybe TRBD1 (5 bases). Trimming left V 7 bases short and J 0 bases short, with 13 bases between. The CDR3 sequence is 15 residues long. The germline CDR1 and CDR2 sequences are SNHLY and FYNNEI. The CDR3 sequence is CASTDTISSGNTIYF. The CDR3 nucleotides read TGTGCCAGCACGGACACAATCTCCTCTGGAAACACCATATATTTT. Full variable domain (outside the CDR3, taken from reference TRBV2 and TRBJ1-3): EPEVTQTPSHQVTQMGQEVILRCVPISNHLYFYWYRQILGQKVEFLVSFYNNEISEKSEIFDDQFSVERPDGSNFTLKIRSTKLEDSAMYFCASTDTISSGNTIYFGEGSWLTVV.

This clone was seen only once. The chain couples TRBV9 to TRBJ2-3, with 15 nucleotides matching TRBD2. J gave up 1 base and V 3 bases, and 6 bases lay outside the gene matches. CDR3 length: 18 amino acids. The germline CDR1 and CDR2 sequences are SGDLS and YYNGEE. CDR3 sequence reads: CASSAGLAGGGGTDTQYF. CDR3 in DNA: TGTGCCAGCAGCGCGGGACTAGCGGGAGGAGGGGGCACAGATACGCAGTATTTT.

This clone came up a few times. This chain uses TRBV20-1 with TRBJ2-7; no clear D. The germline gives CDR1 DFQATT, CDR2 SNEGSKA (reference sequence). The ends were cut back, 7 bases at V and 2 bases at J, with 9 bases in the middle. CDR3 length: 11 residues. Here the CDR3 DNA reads TGCAGTGTTGGCGGTACCTACGAGCAGTACTTC. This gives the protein CSVGGTYEQYF.

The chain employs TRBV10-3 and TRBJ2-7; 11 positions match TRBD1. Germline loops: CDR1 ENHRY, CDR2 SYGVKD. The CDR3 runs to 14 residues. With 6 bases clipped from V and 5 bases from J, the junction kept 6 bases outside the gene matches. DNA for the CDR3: TGTGCCATCAGCCCCGGGACAGGGGGAGACGAGCAGTACGTC. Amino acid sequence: CAISPGTGGDEQYV.

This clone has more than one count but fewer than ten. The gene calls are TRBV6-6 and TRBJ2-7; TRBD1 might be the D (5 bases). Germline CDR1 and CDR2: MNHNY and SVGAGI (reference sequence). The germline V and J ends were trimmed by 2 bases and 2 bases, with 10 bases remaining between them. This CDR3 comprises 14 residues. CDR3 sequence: CASSYRGAPYEQYV. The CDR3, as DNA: TGTGCCAGCAGTTACAGGGGCGCTCCCTACGAGCAGTACGTC.

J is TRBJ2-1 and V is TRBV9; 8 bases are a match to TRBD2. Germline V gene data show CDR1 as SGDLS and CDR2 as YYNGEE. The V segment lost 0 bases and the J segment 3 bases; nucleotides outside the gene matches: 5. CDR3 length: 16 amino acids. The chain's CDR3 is CASSVGPGGNYNEQFF. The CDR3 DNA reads TGTGCCAGCAGCGTAGGTCCGGGAGGGAACTACAATGAGCAGTTCTTC.

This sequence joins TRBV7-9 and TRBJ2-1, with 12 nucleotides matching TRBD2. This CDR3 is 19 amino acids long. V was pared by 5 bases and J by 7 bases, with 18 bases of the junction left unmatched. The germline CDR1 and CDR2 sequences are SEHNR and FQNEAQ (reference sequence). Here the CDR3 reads CASSPLPTPSGRVRNEQFF. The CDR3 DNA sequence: TGTGCCAGCAGCCCGCTCCCGACTCCTAGCGGGAGGGTTCGAAATGAGCAGTTCTTC.

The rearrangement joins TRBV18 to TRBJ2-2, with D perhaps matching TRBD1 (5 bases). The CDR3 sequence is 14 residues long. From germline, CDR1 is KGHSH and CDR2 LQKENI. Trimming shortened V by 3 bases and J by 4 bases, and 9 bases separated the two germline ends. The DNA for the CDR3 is TGTGCCAGCTCACCGACAGCTAGCACCGGGGAGCTGTTTTTT. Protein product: CASSPTASTGELFF.

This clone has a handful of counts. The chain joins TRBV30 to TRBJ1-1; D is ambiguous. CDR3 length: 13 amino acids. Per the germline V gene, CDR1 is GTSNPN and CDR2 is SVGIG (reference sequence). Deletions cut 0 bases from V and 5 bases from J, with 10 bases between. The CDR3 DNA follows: TGTGCCTGGAGTGTACAATCGGGGACTGAAGCTTTCTTT. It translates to CAWSVQSGTEAFF.

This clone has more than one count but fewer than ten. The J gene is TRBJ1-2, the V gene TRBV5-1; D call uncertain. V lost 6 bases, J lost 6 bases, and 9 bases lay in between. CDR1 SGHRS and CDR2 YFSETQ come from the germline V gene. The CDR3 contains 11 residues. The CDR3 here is CASTRSNGYTF. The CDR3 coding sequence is TGCGCCAGCACCCGGTCAAATGGCTACACCTTC. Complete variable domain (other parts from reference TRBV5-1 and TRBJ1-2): KAGVTQTPRYLIKTRGQQVTLSCSPISGHRSVSWYQQTPGQGLQFLFEYFSETQRNKGNFPGRFSGRQFSNSRSEMNVSTLELGDSALYLCASTRSNGYTFGSGTRLTVV.

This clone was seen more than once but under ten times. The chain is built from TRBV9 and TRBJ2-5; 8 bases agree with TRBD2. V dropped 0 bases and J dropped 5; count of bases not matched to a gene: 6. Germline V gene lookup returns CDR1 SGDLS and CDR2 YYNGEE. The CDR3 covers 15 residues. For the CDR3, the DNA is TGTGCCAGCAGCGTAGAAAGCGGGAGAGGGGAGACCCAGTACTTC. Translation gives CASSVESGRGETQYF.

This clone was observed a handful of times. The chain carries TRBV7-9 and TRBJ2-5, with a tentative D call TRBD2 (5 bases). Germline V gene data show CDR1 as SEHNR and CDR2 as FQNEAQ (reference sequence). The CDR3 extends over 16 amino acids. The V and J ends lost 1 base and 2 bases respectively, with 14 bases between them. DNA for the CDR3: TGTGCCAGCAGCTTAGTGGGTGCCGGGGAGCAAGAGACCCAGTACTTC. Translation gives CASSLVGAGEQETQYF.

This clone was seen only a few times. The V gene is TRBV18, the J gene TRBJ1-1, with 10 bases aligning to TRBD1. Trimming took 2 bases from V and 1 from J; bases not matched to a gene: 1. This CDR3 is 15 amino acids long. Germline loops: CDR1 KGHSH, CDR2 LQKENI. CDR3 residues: CASSPRTGGNTEAFF. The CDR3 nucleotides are TGTGCCAGCTCACCAAGGACAGGGGGGAACACTGAAGCTTTCTTT.

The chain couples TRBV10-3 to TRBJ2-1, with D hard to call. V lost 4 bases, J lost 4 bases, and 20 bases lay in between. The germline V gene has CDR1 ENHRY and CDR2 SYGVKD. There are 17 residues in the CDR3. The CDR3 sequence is CAISALPQPGLYNEQFF. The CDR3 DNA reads TGTGCCATCAGTGCACTGCCCCAGCCGGGTTTATACAATGAGCAGTTCTTC.

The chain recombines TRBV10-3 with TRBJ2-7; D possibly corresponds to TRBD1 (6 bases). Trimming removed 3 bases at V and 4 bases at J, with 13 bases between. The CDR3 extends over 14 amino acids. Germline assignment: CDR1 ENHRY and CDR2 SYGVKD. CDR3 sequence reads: CAISDIWDKYEQYF. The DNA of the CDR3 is TGTGCCATCAGTGATATATGGGACAAATACGAGCAGTACTTC.

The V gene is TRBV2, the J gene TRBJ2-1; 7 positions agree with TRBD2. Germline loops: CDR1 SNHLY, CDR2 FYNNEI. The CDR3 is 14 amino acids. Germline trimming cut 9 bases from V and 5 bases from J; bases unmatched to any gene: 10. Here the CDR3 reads CARGGSGPHNEQFF. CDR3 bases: TGTGCCAGGGGGGGTAGCGGGCCCCACAATGAGCAGTTCTTC. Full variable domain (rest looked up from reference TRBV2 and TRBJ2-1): EPEVTQTPSHQVTQMGQEVILRCVPISNHLYFYWYRQILGQKVEFLVSFYNNEISEKSEIFDDQFSVERPDGSNFTLKIRSTKLEDSAMYFCARGGSGPHNEQFFGPGTRLTVL.

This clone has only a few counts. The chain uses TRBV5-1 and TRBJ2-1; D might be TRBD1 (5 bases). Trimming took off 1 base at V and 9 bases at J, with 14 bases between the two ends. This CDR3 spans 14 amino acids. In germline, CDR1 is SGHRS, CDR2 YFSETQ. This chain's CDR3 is CASSLFGRESEQFF. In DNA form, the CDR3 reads TGCGCCAGCAGCTTGTTCGGCAGGGAATCTGAGCAGTTCTTC.

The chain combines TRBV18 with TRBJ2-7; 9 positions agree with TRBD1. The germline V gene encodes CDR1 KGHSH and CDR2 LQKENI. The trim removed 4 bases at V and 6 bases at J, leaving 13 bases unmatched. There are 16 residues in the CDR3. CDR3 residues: CASSRPIGQGISEQYF. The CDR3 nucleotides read TGTGCCAGCTCACGTCCGATTGGACAGGGGATCTCCGAGCAGTACTTC.